What follows are 21 T cell receptor beta chains derived from one specimen sequenced in a study of HIV-infected patients and healthy controls. From the 5' RACE reads, TCRdb called clonotypes with MiXCR, one entry per CDR3 protein. Of around 18,000 distinct CDR3 sequences listed, around 17% were seen once; the top ten hold roughly 25%. Sequencing input: CD8+ T cells from blood. Receptors originate from a human donor in good health.

This clonotype was picked up many times. The chain is built from TRBV28 and TRBJ1-3; 8 bases match TRBD1. V lost 2 bases, J lost 2 bases, and 2 bases stayed unmatched. The CDR3 has 15 residues. Per the germline V gene, CDR1 is MDHEN and CDR2 is SYDVKM. CDR3 in amino acids: CASSLGTGPGNTIYF. The DNA for the CDR3 is TGTGCCAGCAGTTTAGGGACAGGCCCTGGAAACACCATATATTTT.

Concerning this clonotype: A clone one base away is much larger, so this may be a read error. The chain employs TRBV19 and TRBJ2-5; 7 bases agree with TRBD1. Germline V gene sequence: CDR1 LNHDA, CDR2 SQIVND (reference sequence). The CDR3 loop spans 16 amino acids. The CDR3 region is CASSMGSRDRQEIQYF. CDR3 nucleotide sequence: TGTGCCAGTAGTATGGGATCGAGGGACAGACAAGAGATCCAGTACTTC.

This chain joins TRBV19 and TRBJ1-2; 9 nucleotides line up with TRBD1. This CDR3 is built from 11 residues. V dropped 10 bases and J dropped 6; count of bases not matched to a gene: 3. CDR1 is LNHDA, CDR2 SQIVND, per germline (reference sequence). The CDR3 is CATGTGHGYTF. CDR3 in DNA: TGTGCCACCGGGACAGGGCATGGCTACACCTTC.

This clonotype was detected only a few times. The chain couples TRBV29-1 to TRBJ2-1; 8 bases are a match to TRBD1. CDR3 size: 15 residues. V was clipped by 2 bases and J by 5 bases; unmatched bases: 8. The germline gives CDR1 SQVTM, CDR2 ANQGSEA. The CDR3 coding sequence is TGCAGCGTTGAAAGAAGGGTGACAGGGGACAATGAGCAGTTCTTC. This sequence encodes CSVERRVTGDNEQFF.

This clonotype occurred many times. The chain links TRBV20-1 to TRBJ1-6; D is unresolved. Looked up from germline, CDR1 is DFQATT and CDR2 is SNEGSKA (reference sequence). Trimming left V 6 bases short and J 5 bases short, with 17 bases between. The CDR3 length is 15 residues. The CDR3 loop is CSALTGRSDNSPLHF. Here the CDR3 DNA reads TGCAGTGCCCTGACTGGGAGAAGTGATAATTCACCCCTCCACTTT.

This clonotype has a count of ten or more. The chain uses TRBV6-2 or TRBV6-3 and TRBJ2-3; 7 nucleotides line up with TRBD2. V dropped 7 bases and J dropped 0; count of bases not matched to a gene: 4. This CDR3 comprises 14 residues. In germline, CDR1 is MNHEY, CDR2 SVGEGT. In DNA, the CDR3 is TGTGCCAGCACTACGGGAGGTAGCACAGATACGCAGTATTTT. It specifies CASTTGGSTDTQYF.

Many counts were recorded for this clonotype. The chain uses TRBV10-3 and TRBJ1-3; perhaps TRBD1 as D (5 bases). This CDR3 has 16 amino acids. Germline lookup yields CDR1 ENHRY and CDR2 SYGVKD. V was clipped by 6 bases and J by 0 bases, with 15 bases between them. The CDR3, as DNA: TGTGCCATCAGGGGGGACGGGACCTTCTCTGGAAACACCATATATTTT. It encodes CAIRGDGTFSGNTIYF.

This clonotype occurred many times. The chain employs TRBV29-1 and TRBJ2-7; D gene unclear. From germline, CDR1 is SQVTM and CDR2 ANQGSEA. Trimming cost V 5 bases and J 0 bases, with 5 bases left between them. The CDR3 contains 11 residues. CDR3 DNA sequence: TGCAGCGTTTCTGCCTCCTACGAGCAGTACTTC. The encoded protein is CSVSASYEQYF.

This clonotype was observed at least ten times. The chain joins TRBV7-9 to TRBJ2-1, with D possibly called TRBD1 or TRBD2 (5 bases each). The CDR3 is 17 amino acids. Germline CDR1 and CDR2: SEHNR and FQNEAQ (reference sequence). V lost 0 bases and J 8 bases, leaving 20 bases between the germline ends. The CDR3, as DNA: TGTGCCAGCAGCTTAGCCTCAGGGTTCCGGAGGTTGGATGAGCAGTTCTTC. Amino acids: CASSLASGFRRLDEQFF. Based on the CDR3 plus reference TRBV7-9 and TRBJ2-1, the full variable domain is DTGVSQNPRHKITKRGQNVTFRCDPISEHNRLYWYRQTLGQGPEFLTYFQNEAQLEKSRLLSDRFSAERPKGSFSTLEIQRTEQGDSAMYLCASSLASGFRRLDEQFFGPGTRLTVL.

The chain links TRBV6-5 to TRBJ2-3; 13 bases align to TRBD2. The CDR3 is 19 amino acids. Germline assignment: CDR1 MNHEY and CDR2 SVGAGI. V shed 6 bases, J shed 4 bases, and the junction held 16 bases outside the gene matches. CDR3 sequence: CASRATSGRAIGRPDTQYF. CDR3 coding DNA: TGTGCCAGCAGGGCAACTAGCGGGAGGGCCATTGGGCGCCCAGATACGCAGTATTTT.

Judged by abundance, this clonotype is large. This chain joins TRBV24-1 and TRBJ2-1; 9 nucleotides align to TRBD2. The CDR3 runs 16 residues. The germline gives CDR1 KGHDR, CDR2 SFDVKD. The V and J ends lost 3 bases and 3 bases, in that order; junction bases with no gene match: 5. The CDR3 bases are TGTGCCACCAGTGATACCGGGACTAGCCTCTACAATGAGCAGTTCTTC. This encodes CATSDTGTSLYNEQFF.

This clonotype was seen many times. The V gene is TRBV7-8, the J gene TRBJ2-7; possibly TRBD1 for D (6 bases). Trimming left V 1 base short and J 4 bases short, with 11 bases between. This CDR3 comprises 14 residues. Germline CDR1 reads SGHVS; CDR2 reads FQNEAQ. In DNA form, the CDR3 reads TGTGCCAGCAGCTTAGTTCCAGGGGCGTACGAGCAGTACTTC. Translating it yields CASSLVPGAYEQYF.

In this sample, this clonotype turned up many times. The chain joins TRBV4-3 to TRBJ2-1; no firm D call. Germline V gene sequence: CDR1 LGHNA, CDR2 YSLEER. Trimming stripped 0 bases from V and 0 bases from J, with 9 bases between. There are 16 residues in the CDR3. The CDR3 is CASSQEVLRSYNEQFF. In DNA form, the CDR3 reads TGCGCCAGCAGCCAAGAGGTCCTTCGCTCCTACAATGAGCAGTTCTTC.

The chain recombines TRBV4-1 with TRBJ2-6; no clear D gene. Trimming stripped 1 base from V and 2 bases from J, with 6 bases between. This CDR3 comprises 15 residues. Germline CDR1 MGHRA, CDR2 YSYEKL. This CDR3 is CASSQGLTGANVLTF. The DNA of the CDR3 is TGCGCCAGCAGCCAAGGTCTGACTGGGGCCAACGTCCTGACTTTC.

This chain links TRBV15 with TRBJ2-1; 7 nucleotides align to TRBD1. The ends lost 8 bases at V and 5 bases at J; junction bases unmatched: 9. Germline V gene sequence: CDR1 LNHNV, CDR2 YYDKDF (reference sequence). The CDR3 loop spans 14 amino acids. CDR3 DNA: TGTGCCACCTCAGCAGGGGGATTGAACAATGAGCAGTTCTTC. Residues: CATSAGGLNNEQFF.

This clonotype was found many times. The chain recombines TRBV12-3 or TRBV12-4 with TRBJ1-2; TRBD1 matches at 8 bases. The length of the CDR3 is 14 residues. V lost 6 bases to trimming and J lost 6 bases; unmatched junction nucleotides: 9. The CDR3 DNA follows: TGTGCCAGCAGGAACAGGGGGATCGTGGATGGCTACACCTTC. It translates to CASRNRGIVDGYTF.

This rearrangement joins TRBV9 to TRBJ1-6; D is perhaps TRBD1 (6 bases). Per the germline V gene, CDR1 is SGDLS and CDR2 is YYNGEE. V lost 1 base, J lost 7 bases, and 15 bases lay in between. The CDR3 is 16 residues long. CDR3 DNA sequence: TGTGCCAGCAGCGTAACGGACGGGGGCGCAAATTCACCCCTCCACTTT. This gives the protein CASSVTDGGANSPLHF. The full variable domain, its missing parts supplied by reference TRBV9 and TRBJ1-6, is DSGVTQTPKHLITATGQRVTLRCSPRSGDLSVYWYQQSLDQGLQFLIQYYNGEERAKGNILERFSAQQFPDLHSELNLSSLELGDSALYFCASSVTDGGANSPLHFGNGTRLTVT.

This clonotype was found many times. This chain uses TRBV2 with TRBJ1-5; D ambiguous. The length of the CDR3 is 14 residues. V shed 5 bases and J shed 0 bases, with 8 bases lying between them. CDR1 is SNHLY, CDR2 FYNNEI, per germline. The CDR3 here is CASSSGFSNQPQHF. The CDR3 bases are TGTGCCAGCAGTTCCGGGTTTAGCAATCAGCCCCAGCATTTT.

This clonotype was seen a few times. This sequence joins TRBV7-9 and TRBJ2-7; the D gene is possibly TRBD2 (6 bases). Germline V gene lookup returns CDR1 SEHNR and CDR2 FQNEAQ (reference sequence). The CDR3 spans 15 residues. The V end was cut by 1 base, the J end by 5 bases, with 15 bases between. The CDR3 spells CASSLGKGLWDEQYF. The CDR3 DNA follows: TGTGCCAGCAGCTTAGGAAAGGGACTCTGGGACGAGCAGTACTTC.

This clonotype was seen repeatedly, ten times or more. CDR3 in DNA: TGCAGCGCTGCTCAGGGAGAGGGCACTGAAGCTTTCTTT. This sequence encodes CSAAQGEGTEAFF. The chain combines TRBV29-1 with TRBJ1-1; D might be TRBD1 (5 bases). V dropped 7 bases and J dropped 4 bases, with 16 bases sitting between them. The germline CDR1 and CDR2 sequences are SQVTM and ANQGSEA. The CDR3 extends over 13 amino acids.

The chain recombines TRBV6-2 or TRBV6-3 with TRBJ2-7, with 10 nucleotides matching TRBD2. V trimming: 4 bases; J trimming: 3 bases; junction bases outside the gene matches: 6. This CDR3 region has 15 residues. From germline, CDR1 is MNHEY and CDR2 SVGEGT. The CDR3 DNA sequence: TGTGCCAGCAGTTCGGAGCGGGAGGGCCTCTACGAGCAGTACTTC. This encodes CASSSEREGLYEQYF.